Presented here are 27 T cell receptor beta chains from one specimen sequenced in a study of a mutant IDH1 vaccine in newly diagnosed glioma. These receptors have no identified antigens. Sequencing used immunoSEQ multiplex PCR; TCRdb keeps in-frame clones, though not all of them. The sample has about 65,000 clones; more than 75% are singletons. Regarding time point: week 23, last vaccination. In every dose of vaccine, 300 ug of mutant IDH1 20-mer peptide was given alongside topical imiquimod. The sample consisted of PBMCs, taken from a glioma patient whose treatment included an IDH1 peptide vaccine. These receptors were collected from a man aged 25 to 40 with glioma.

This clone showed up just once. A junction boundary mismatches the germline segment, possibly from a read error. Written as DNA, the CDR3 is TGTGCCAGCAGCTATGGGAACGCTGAAGCTTTCTTT. Protein sequence: CASSYGNAEAFF. The rearrangement joins TRBV5-7 to TRBJ1-1; unclear D gene. TRBV5-7 is recorded as an ORF, its role being uncertain. The CDR3 spans 12 residues.

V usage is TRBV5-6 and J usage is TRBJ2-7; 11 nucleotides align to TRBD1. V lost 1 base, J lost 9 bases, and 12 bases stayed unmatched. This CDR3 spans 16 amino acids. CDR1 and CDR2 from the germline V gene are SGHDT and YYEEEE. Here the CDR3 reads CASSLPGTGGTVLQYF. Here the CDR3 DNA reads TGTGCCAGCAGCTTGCCGGGGACAGGGGGTACAGTCTTGCAGTACTTC. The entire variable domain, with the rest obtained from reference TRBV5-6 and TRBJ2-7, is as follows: DAGVTQSPTHLIKTRGQQVTLRCSPKSGHDTVSWYQQALGQGPQFIFQYYEEEERQRGNFPDRFSGHQFPNYSSELNVNALLLGDSALYLCASSLPGTGGTVLQYFGPGTRLTVT.

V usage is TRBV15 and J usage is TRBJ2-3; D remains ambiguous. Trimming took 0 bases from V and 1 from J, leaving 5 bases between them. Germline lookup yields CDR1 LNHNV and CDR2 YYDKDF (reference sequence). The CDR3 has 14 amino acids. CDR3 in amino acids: CATSRDPGTDTQYF. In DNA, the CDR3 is TGTGCCACCAGCAGAGATCCAGGCACAGATACGCAGTATTTT. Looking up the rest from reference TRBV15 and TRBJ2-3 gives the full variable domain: DAMVIQNPRYQVTQFGKPVTLSCSQTLNHNVMYWYQQKSSQAPKLLFHYYDKDFNNEADTPDNFQSRRPNTSFCFLDIRSPGLGDTAMYLCATSRDPGTDTQYFGPGTRLTVL.

CDR3 sequence reads: CASSEIDYRTGGTGELFF. The CDR3 nucleotides read TGCGCCAGCAGTGAAATTGATTATCGGACAGGGGGGACCGGGGAGCTGTTTTTT. V gene TRBV10-2 combines with J gene TRBJ2-2, with 10 nucleotides matching TRBD1. Germline V gene sequence: CDR1 WSHSY, CDR2 SAAADI. The CDR3 contains 18 residues. The V segment lost 3 bases and the J segment 5 bases; nucleotides outside the gene matches: 12.

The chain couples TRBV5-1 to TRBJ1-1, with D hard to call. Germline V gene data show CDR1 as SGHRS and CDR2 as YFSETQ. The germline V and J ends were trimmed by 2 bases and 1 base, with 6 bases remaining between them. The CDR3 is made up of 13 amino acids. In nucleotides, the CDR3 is TGCGCCAGCAGCTTTGATTGGAACACTGAAGCTTTCTTT. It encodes CASSFDWNTEAFF.

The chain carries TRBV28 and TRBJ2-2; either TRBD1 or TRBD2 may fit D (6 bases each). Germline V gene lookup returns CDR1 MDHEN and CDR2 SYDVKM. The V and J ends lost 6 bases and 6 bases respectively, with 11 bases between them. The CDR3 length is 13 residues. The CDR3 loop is CASSVGGAGELFF. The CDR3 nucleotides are TGTGCCAGCAGCGTCGGGGGCGCCGGGGAGCTGTTTTTT.

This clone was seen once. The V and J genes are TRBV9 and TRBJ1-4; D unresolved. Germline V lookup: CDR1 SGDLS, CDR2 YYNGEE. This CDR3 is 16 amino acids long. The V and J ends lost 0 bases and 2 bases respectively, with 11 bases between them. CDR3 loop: CASSVATGSTNEKLFF. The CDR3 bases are TGTGCCAGCAGCGTAGCTACGGGGTCTACTAATGAAAAACTGTTTTTT.

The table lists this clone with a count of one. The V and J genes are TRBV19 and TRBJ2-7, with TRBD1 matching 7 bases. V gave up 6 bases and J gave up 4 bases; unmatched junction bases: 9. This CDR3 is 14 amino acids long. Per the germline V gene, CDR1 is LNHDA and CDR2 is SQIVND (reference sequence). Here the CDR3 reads CASSPGTGAYEQYF. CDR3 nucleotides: TGTGCCAGTAGCCCCGGAACAGGGGCGTACGAGCAGTACTTC. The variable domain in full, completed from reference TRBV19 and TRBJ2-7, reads DGGITQSPKYLFRKEGQNVTLSCEQNLNHDAMYWYRQDPGQGLRLIYYSQIVNDFQKGDIAEGYSVSREKKESFPLTVTSAQKNPTAFYLCASSPGTGAYEQYFGPGTRLTVT.

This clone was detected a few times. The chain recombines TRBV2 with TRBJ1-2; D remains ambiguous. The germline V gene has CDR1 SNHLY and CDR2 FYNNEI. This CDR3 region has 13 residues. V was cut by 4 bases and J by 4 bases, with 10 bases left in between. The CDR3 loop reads CASSVPLGYGYTF. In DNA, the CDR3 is TGTGCCAGCAGTGTGCCCTTGGGCTATGGCTACACCTTC.

The CDR3 is CASRLRSGANVLTF. Here the CDR3 DNA reads TGTGCCAGCAGGCTAAGGTCTGGGGCCAACGTCCTGACTTTC. The chain employs TRBV28 and TRBJ2-6; D unclear. The CDR3 has 14 amino acids. V was clipped by 6 bases and J by 1 base, with 7 bases between them. Germline assignment: CDR1 MDHEN and CDR2 SYDVKM. Full variable domain (missing parts from reference TRBV28 and TRBJ2-6): DVKVTQSSRYLVKRTGEKVFLECVQDMDHENMFWYRQDPGLGLRLIYFSYDVKMKEKGDIPEGYSVSREKKERFSLILESASTNQTSMYLCASRLRSGANVLTFGAGSRLTVL.

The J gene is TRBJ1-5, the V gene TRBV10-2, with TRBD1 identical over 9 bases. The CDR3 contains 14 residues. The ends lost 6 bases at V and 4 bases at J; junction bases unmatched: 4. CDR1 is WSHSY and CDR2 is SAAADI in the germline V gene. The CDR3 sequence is CASRMTGGNQPQHF. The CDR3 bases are TGCGCCAGCAGAATGACAGGGGGGAATCAGCCCCAGCATTTT.

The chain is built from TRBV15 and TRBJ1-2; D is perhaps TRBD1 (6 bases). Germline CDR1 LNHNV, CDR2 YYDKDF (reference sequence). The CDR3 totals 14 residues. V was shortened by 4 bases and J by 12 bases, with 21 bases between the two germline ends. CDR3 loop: CATSTSLRGGRNTF. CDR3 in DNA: TGTGCCACCAGCACCTCTCTCCGCGGGGGCCGGAACACCTTC.

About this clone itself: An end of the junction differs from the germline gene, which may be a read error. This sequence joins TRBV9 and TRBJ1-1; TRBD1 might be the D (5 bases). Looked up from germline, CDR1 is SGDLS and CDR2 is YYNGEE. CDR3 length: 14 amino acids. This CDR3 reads CASSEPTANTEVFF. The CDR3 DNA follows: TGTGCCAGCAGCGAGCCGACAGCGAACACTGAAGTTTTCTTT. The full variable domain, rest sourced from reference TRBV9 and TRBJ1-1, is DSGVTQTPKHLITATGQRVTLRCSPRSGDLSVYWYQQSLDQGLQFLIQYYNGEERAKGNILERFSAQQFPDLHSELNLSSLELGDSALYFCASSEPTANTEVFFGQGTRLTVV.

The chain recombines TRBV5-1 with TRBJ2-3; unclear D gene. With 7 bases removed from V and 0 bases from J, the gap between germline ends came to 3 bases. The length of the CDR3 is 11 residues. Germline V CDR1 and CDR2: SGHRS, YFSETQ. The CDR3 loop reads CASRSTDTQYF. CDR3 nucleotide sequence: TGCGCCAGCCGGAGCACAGATACGCAGTATTTT.

The CDR3 DNA reads TGTGCCAGCAGCTTAGCACAGCCCAATCAGCCCCAGCATTTT. It yields the protein CASSLAQPNQPQHF. The chain uses TRBV7-9 and TRBJ1-5; no firm D call. Trimming stripped 0 bases from V and 3 bases from J, with 6 bases between. Germline assignment: CDR1 SEHNR and CDR2 FQNEAQ (reference sequence). The CDR3 extends over 14 amino acids.

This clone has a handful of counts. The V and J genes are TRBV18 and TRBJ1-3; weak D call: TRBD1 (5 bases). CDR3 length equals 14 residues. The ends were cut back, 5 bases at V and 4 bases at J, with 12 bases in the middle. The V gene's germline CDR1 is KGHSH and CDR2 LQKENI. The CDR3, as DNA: TGTGCCAGCTCATCCGGGACGACAGGAAACACCATATATTTT. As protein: CASSSGTTGNTIYF.

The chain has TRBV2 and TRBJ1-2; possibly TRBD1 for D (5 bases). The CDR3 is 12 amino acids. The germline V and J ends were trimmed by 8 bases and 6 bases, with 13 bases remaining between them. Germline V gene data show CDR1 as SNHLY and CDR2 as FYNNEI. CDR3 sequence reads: CASCREGDGYTF. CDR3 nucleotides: TGTGCCAGCTGTCGGGAAGGGGATGGCTACACCTTC.

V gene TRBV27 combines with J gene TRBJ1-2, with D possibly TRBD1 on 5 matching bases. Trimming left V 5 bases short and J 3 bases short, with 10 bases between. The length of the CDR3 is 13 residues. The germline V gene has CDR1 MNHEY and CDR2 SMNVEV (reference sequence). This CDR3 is CASSPRDDYGYTF. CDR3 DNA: TGTGCCAGCAGTCCTAGGGACGACTATGGCTACACCTTC.

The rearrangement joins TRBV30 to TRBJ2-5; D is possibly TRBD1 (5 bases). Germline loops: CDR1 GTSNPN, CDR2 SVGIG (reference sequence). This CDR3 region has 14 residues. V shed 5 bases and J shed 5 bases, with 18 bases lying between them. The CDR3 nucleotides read TGTGCCTGGGGAAGACAGTCAAAGAGGGAGACCCAGTACTTC. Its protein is CAWGRQSKRETQYF.

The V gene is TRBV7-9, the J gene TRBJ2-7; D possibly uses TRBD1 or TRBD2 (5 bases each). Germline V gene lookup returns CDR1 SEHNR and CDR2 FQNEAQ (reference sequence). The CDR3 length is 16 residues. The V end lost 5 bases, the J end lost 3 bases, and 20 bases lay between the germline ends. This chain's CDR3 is CASSRSMGRWDYEQYF. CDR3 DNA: TGTGCCAGCAGCCGTAGTATGGGACGGTGGGACTACGAGCAGTACTTC.

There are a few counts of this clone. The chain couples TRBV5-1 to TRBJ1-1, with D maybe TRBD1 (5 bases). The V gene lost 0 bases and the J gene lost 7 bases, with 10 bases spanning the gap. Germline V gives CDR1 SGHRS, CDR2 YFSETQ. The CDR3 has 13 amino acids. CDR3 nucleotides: TGCGCCAGCAGCTTGGTCGGCAGGGATGAAGCTTTCTTT. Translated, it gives CASSLVGRDEAFF.

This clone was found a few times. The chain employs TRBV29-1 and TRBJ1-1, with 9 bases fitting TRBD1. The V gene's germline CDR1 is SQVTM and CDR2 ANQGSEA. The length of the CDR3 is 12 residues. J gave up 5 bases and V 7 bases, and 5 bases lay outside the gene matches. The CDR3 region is CSDNGQGTEAFF. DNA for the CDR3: TGCAGCGATAATGGACAGGGGACTGAAGCTTTCTTT.

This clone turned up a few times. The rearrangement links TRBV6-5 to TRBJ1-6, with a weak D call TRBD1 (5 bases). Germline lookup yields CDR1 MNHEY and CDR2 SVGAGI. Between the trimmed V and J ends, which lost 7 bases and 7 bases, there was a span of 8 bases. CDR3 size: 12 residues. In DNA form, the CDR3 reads TGTGCCAGCACAGGGTACAATTCACCCCTCCACTTT. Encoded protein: CASTGYNSPLHF.

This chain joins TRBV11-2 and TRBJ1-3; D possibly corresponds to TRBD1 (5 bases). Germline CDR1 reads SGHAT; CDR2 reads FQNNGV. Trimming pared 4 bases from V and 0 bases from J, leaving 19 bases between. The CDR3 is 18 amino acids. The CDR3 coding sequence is TGTGCCAGCAGCTCGCCCACCGGGGCCGCAGCCTCTGGAAACACCATATATTTT. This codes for CASSSPTGAAASGNTIYF. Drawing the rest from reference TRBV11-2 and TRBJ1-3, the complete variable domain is EAGVAQSPRYKIIEKRQSVAFWCNPISGHATLYWYQQILGQGPKLLIQFQNNGVVDDSQLPKDRFSAERLKGVDSTLKIQPAKLEDSAVYLCASSSPTGAAASGNTIYFGEGSWLTVV.

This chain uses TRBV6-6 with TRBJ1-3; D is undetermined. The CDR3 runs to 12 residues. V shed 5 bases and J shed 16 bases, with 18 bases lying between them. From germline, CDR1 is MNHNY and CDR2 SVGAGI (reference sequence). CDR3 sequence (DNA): TGTGCCAGCAGTGGGTCGTGGGAGGGCAGGTATTTT. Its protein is CASSGSWEGRYF.

The chain's CDR3 is CASTEREKVTQPQHF. The CDR3 nucleotides read TGTGCCAGCACCGAGCGGGAGAAAGTTACTCAGCCCCAGCATTTT. The J gene is TRBJ1-5, the V gene TRBV6-1; D uncertain. The CDR3 loop spans 15 amino acids. The germline V gene encodes CDR1 MNHNS and CDR2 SASEGT. The ends were cut back, 7 bases at V and 6 bases at J, with 19 bases in the middle.

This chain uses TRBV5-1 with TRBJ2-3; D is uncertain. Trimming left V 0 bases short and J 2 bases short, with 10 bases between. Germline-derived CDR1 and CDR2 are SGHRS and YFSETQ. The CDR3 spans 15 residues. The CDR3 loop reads CASSLGLYSTDTQYF. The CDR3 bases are TGCGCCAGCAGCTTGGGACTTTACTCCACAGATACGCAGTATTTT.